This TCR beta chain was captured by sequencing in a study of radiation and T cells in renal cell carcinoma. Across the study: Nephrectomy followed 15 Gy stereotactic body radiation by 4 weeks.

From germline, CDR1 is MNHEY and CDR2 SMNVEV (reference sequence). The CDR3 length is 16 residues. V was pared by 1 base and J by 4 bases, with 6 bases of the junction left unmatched. Stated time point: blood 2 weeks post-SBRT. Treatment: 15 Gy SBRT to primary tumor, nephrectomy 4 weeks later. After SBRT, blood was collected at 2 and 4 weeks, plus baseline. The tumor was a clear cell renal cell carcinoma. This clone was seen a handful of times. This table comes from immunoSEQ multiplex PCR, and its TCRdb copy is limited to in-frame clones, with some not included. Seen here are approximately 79,000 clones, 82% observed once, and the top ten hold approximately 6%.

The specimen comprised blood, sampled from a patient whose treatment included radiotherapy and nephrectomy. The chain links TRBV27 to TRBJ1-2; TRBD1 matches at 10 bases. The receptor comes from a man aged 60 to 75 with renal cell carcinoma. CDR3 sequence reads: CASSLWGQGTFYGYTF. In nucleotides, the CDR3 is TGTGCCAGCAGTTTATGGGGACAGGGGACCTTCTATGGCTACACCTTC.